This T cell receptor beta chain was recovered during a study of cytomegalovirus exposure and HLA in healthy donors. Germline lookup yields CDR1 SGHNT and CDR2 YYREEE (reference sequence). V dropped 9 bases and J dropped 3 bases, with 16 bases sitting between them. This CDR3 has 14 residues. Profiling relied on immunoSEQ multiplex PCR, and the TCRdb table lists in-frame clones only, not all of them. The sample carries about 260,000 clones, about nine tenths recorded once. Among the approximately 110 subjects of the validation cohort, separate from the roughly 700-subject first cohort, were the donors.

The V and J genes are TRBV5-4 and TRBJ2-1; D is uncertain. Sequenced: PBMCs. The origin of this receptor is a woman aged 25 to 45 in good health and CMV-seronegative. The CDR3 spells CATLQSEDYNEQFF. The DNA of the CDR3 is TGTGCCACCCTCCAGAGCGAGGACTACAATGAGCAGTTCTTC.